This T cell receptor (beta chain) originates from a study of T cell repertoires in cytomegalovirus infection. Study overall: A matching HLA type, together with CMV infection, was signaled by public TCR beta signatures.

Germline loops: CDR1 ENHRY, CDR2 SYGVKD. The CDR3 covers 16 residues. The V end was cut by 0 bases, the J end by 7 bases, with 18 bases between. Using its own MiXCR run on the reads, TCRdb lists one record per CDR3 protein. The sample includes roughly 230,000 distinct CDR3 sequences, around 6.2% of them seen just once. Study-wide results and limits: Across the ex vivo response, the dominant clonotypes were HLA-C-restricted CMV-specific TCR beta clonotypes. CMV carriers having the relevant HLA were flagged by cumulative public TCR beta family frequency.

As to this clonotype: The antigen remains unidentified.

Sequenced sample: PBMCs. The rearrangement links TRBV10-3 to TRBJ1-2; weak D call: TRBD1 (5 bases). This receptor was obtained from a human donor in good health (CMV status not recorded). Some clones in this sample may be carry-over from other donors' samples. The CDR3 nucleotides read TGTGCCATCAGTGAGTCGAAGCGGGGGGAGAAGTTTGGCTACACCTTC. Encoded protein: CAISESKRGEKFGYTF.